One and the same sample provided the 24 T cell receptor beta chains below, sequenced in a study of T cell repertoires in cytomegalovirus infection (dated by TCRdb to between 2018 and 2021). The run used an Illumina HiSeq 1500. The public sequencing data were trimmed at Q25 with fastp and processed into clonotypes with MiXCR by TCRdb, which kept only in-frame beta chains. Rows are combined by CDR3 protein, so each entry shows the most common genes and DNA. The sample table holds 70,000 to 95,000 distinct CDR3 sequences, of which about 29% were seen once. Roughly 71% of the sample goes to the ten largest clones. No antigens are known for them. The treatment or condition label, read with the paper, signifies: in vitro stimulation with specific CMV peptide epitopes to enrich CMV-specific T cells. The sequenced sample was CD8+ T cells from cultured PBMCs, obtained from culture after CMV antigen stimulation. The receptors stem from a human donor in good health (CMV status not recorded). Some clones in this sample may be carry-over from other donors' samples.

The chain carries TRBV23-1 and TRBJ2-7, with no clear D. TRBV23-1 is an ORF, with its function uncertain. The length of the CDR3 is 11 residues. Trimming took 9 bases from V and 4 from J, leaving 10 bases between them. The CDR3 spells CARAFLYEQYF. In DNA, the CDR3 is TGCGCCAGGGCCTTCTTATACGAGCAGTACTTC.

This clonotype has just a few counts. The rearrangement joins TRBV6-2 or TRBV6-3 to TRBJ2-1; a weak D match, TRBD2 (7 bases). Trimming shortened V by 5 bases and J by 8 bases, and 22 bases separated the two germline ends. The V gene's germline CDR1 is MNHEY and CDR2 SVGEGT. The CDR3 spans 16 residues. CDR3 coding DNA: TGTGCCAGCAGTCACGGTGGCGGGGGCGGTCCCGATGAGCAGTTCTTC. Protein sequence: CASSHGGGGGPDEQFF.

This sequence joins TRBV5-1 and TRBJ2-2, with D hard to call. The CDR3 has 17 amino acids. V was cut by 1 base and J by 1 base, with 14 bases left in between. CDR1 and CDR2 (germline): SGHRS, YFSETQ. Here the CDR3 reads CASSLWSWTLNTGELFF. For the CDR3, the DNA is TGCGCCAGCAGCTTGTGGTCTTGGACCCTGAACACCGGGGAGCTGTTTTTT.

V usage is TRBV29-1 and J usage is TRBJ2-7; maybe TRBD1 (5 bases). Trimming removed 2 bases from V and 1 base from J, with 9 bases in between. CDR1 and CDR2 from the germline V gene are SQVTM and ANQGSEA. This CDR3 contains 13 residues. The CDR3 protein is CSVEKGSSYEQYF. As DNA, the CDR3 is TGCAGCGTTGAAAAGGGGTCGTCCTACGAGCAGTACTTC.

The chain joins TRBV19 to TRBJ2-1, with unresolved D. This CDR3 comprises 13 residues. Trimming stripped 3 bases from V and 6 bases from J, with 9 bases between. The germline gives CDR1 LNHDA, CDR2 SQIVND (reference sequence). CDR3 in DNA: TGTGCCAGTAGTATTGTGGTGGGCAATGAGCAGTTCTTC. This translates into CASSIVVGNEQFF.

This clonotype was counted ten times or more. This chain links TRBV7-2 with TRBJ1-1; perhaps TRBD1 as D (6 bases). Germline CDR1 reads SGHTA; CDR2 reads FQGNSA. This CDR3 has 12 amino acids. The V end was cut by 4 bases, the J end by 8 bases, with 11 bases between. The chain's CDR3 is CASSSTGTEAFF. CDR3 coding DNA: TGTGCCAGCAGCTCTACAGGGACCGAAGCTTTCTTT.

In this sample, this clonotype turned up many times. CDR3 region: CASSLDTGQYLHF. The CDR3 DNA follows: TGTGCCAGCAGCTTAGACACCGGACAGTACTTACATTTT. This rearrangement joins TRBV7-9 to TRBJ1-5; perhaps TRBD1 as D (6 bases). V lost 1 base and J 16 bases, leaving 17 bases between the germline ends. Germline assignment: CDR1 SEHNR and CDR2 FQNEAQ (reference sequence). This CDR3 is built from 13 residues.

The rearrangement links TRBV7-9 to TRBJ2-5; TRBD1 or TRBD2 may be the D gene (6 bases each). The CDR3 has 17 amino acids. The ends were cut back, 6 bases at V and 1 base at J, with 21 bases in the middle. CDR1 is SEHNR, CDR2 FQNEAQ, per germline (reference sequence). The CDR3 reads CASRTGDSAGPQETQYF. The DNA for the CDR3 is TGTGCCAGCAGGACAGGAGATTCTGCGGGACCCCAAGAGACCCAGTACTTC.

This clonotype was detected a few times. The V gene is TRBV7-6, the J gene TRBJ1-1; D gene ambiguous. CDR3 size: 14 residues. Germline values: CDR1 SGHVS, CDR2 FNYEAQ. Trimming took 2 bases from V and 2 from J, leaving 9 bases between them. The DNA for the CDR3 is TGTGCCAGCAGCTTAACGGGAAGCAACACTGAAGCTTTCTTT. This sequence encodes CASSLTGSNTEAFF.

As concerns this clonotype: The junction departs from germline at one end; a sequencing error may be responsible. This chain joins TRBV7-3 and TRBJ1-1; tentatively, D is TRBD1 (5 bases). The germline CDR1 and CDR2 sequences are SGHTA and FQGTGA. There are 14 residues in the CDR3. CDR3 in DNA: TGTGCCAGCAGCCTGGGACGGATGAACACTAAAGCTTTCTTT. Its protein is CASSLGRMNTKAFF.

The chain combines TRBV20-1 with TRBJ1-1; no definite D call. V gave up 3 bases and J gave up 4 bases, with 12 bases separating them. In germline, CDR1 is DFQATT, CDR2 SNEGSKA (reference sequence). The CDR3 totals 13 residues. CDR3: CSARVPTGTEAFF. The CDR3 DNA reads as TGCAGTGCTAGGGTTCCAACGGGCACTGAAGCTTTCTTT.

This clonotype was recorded a few times. The CDR3 DNA reads as TGTGCCAGTACCTTCACCGGGACCAGAGCCGGCACCATATATTTT. Translation gives CASTFTGTRAGTIYF. V gene TRBV19 combines with J gene TRBJ1-3, with D maybe TRBD1 (5 bases). Germline V gives CDR1 LNHDA, CDR2 SQIVND (reference sequence). The CDR3 loop spans 15 amino acids. Deletions cut 7 bases from V and 9 bases from J, with 22 bases between. The full variable domain, completed using reference TRBV19 and TRBJ1-3, is DGGITQSPKYLFRKEGQNVTLSCEQNLNHDAMYWYRQDPGQGLRLIYYSQIVNDFQKGDIAEGYSVSREKKESFPLTVTSAQKNPTAFYLCASTFTGTRAGTIYFGEGSWLTVV.

This clonotype turned up a few times. The V call is TRBV4-2, the J call TRBJ2-7; 9 nucleotides match TRBD1. CDR3 length: 18 residues. CDR1 LGHNA and CDR2 YNFKEQ come from the germline V gene. The V and J ends lost 4 bases and 0 bases, in that order; junction bases with no gene match: 13. The CDR3 is CASSPRGTGNSGSYEQYF. In nucleotides, the CDR3 is TGTGCCAGCAGCCCTCGAGGGACAGGGAATTCCGGCTCCTACGAGCAGTACTTC.

The table lists this clonotype with a few counts. This chain joins TRBV20-1 and TRBJ2-1; D not resolved. Germline V lookup: CDR1 DFQATT, CDR2 SNEGSKA (reference sequence). The CDR3 spans 13 residues. V dropped 6 bases and J dropped 0 bases, with 9 bases sitting between them. This CDR3 reads CSAQSSSYNEQFF. The DNA for the CDR3 is TGCAGTGCCCAATCCAGCTCCTACAATGAGCAGTTCTTC.

This clonotype was observed many times. The junction differs from germline at one of its ends, possibly a read error. This chain connects TRBV7-8 to TRBJ2-7; D is tentatively TRBD1 or TRBD2 (5 bases each). CDR3 length: 11 amino acids. Germline V gene data show CDR1 as SGHVS and CDR2 as FQNEAQ. CDR3 amino acids: CASSSGRWRDF. The CDR3 DNA is TGTGCCAGCAGCTCGGGACGCTGGAGAGACTTC.

This clonotype qualifies as large. The rearrangement joins TRBV11-1 to TRBJ1-6; D call uncertain. V lost 7 bases and J 7 bases, leaving 14 bases between the germline ends. This CDR3 region has 14 residues. CDR1 is SGHAT, CDR2 FQDESV, per germline (reference sequence). The CDR3 here is CASTTLPENSPLHF. The CDR3 DNA reads as TGTGCCAGCACCACTTTACCTGAGAATTCACCCCTCCACTTT.

This clonotype was seen a single time. V usage is TRBV7-3 and J usage is TRBJ1-1; TRBD1 is a possible D gene (6 bases). Trimming took 2 bases from V and 7 from J, leaving 11 bases between them. Germline V gives CDR1 SGHTA, CDR2 FQGTGA. CDR3 size: 13 residues. The CDR3 DNA is TGTGCCAGCAGCTTAGGGGGCGCCGGTGAAGCTTTCTTT. It specifies CASSLGGAGEAFF.

This clonotype was counted between two and nine times. This rearrangement joins TRBV7-2 to TRBJ1-1; D not resolved. The V end lost 5 bases, the J end lost 1 base, and 8 bases lay between the germline ends. This CDR3 spans 13 amino acids. Germline V gene sequence: CDR1 SGHTA, CDR2 FQGNSA. This chain's CDR3 is CASSHNRNTEAFF. The CDR3 DNA is TGTGCCAGCAGCCATAACAGGAACACTGAAGCTTTCTTT.

The V gene is TRBV2, the J gene TRBJ1-1; D is ambiguous. Germline V CDR1 and CDR2: SNHLY, FYNNEI. Trimming pared 2 bases from V and 7 bases from J, leaving 8 bases between. This CDR3 has 12 amino acids. The CDR3 region has the DNA TGTGCCAGCAGTGAAAAGGCAGATGAAGCTTTCTTT. It codes for CASSEKADEAFF.

This clonotype was seen just once. The chain carries TRBV14 and TRBJ1-2, with D uncertain. V was trimmed by 0 bases and J by 2 bases, leaving 4 bases between them. CDR3 length equals 13 residues. Germline V lookup: CDR1 SGHDN, CDR2 FVKESK. CDR3 in DNA: TGTGCCAGCAGCCAAGAGGGGAACTATGGCTACACCTTC. Translated: CASSQEGNYGYTF.

This clonotype came up many times. The rearrangement joins TRBV10-3 to TRBJ2-5; tentative D call: TRBD2 (5 bases). The CDR3 consists of 14 residues. Germline values: CDR1 ENHRY, CDR2 SYGVKD. The V end was cut by 2 bases, the J end by 3 bases, with 10 bases between. This CDR3 reads CAISEPAEEETQYF. The CDR3 DNA reads as TGTGCCATCAGTGAGCCAGCGGAAGAAGAGACCCAGTACTTC.

The rearrangement uses TRBV7-8 and TRBJ1-5; TRBD1 matches 8 bases. Germline V gene data show CDR1 as SGHVS and CDR2 as FQNEAQ. With 5 bases clipped from V and 6 bases from J, the junction kept 12 bases outside the gene matches. CDR3 size: 16 residues. The CDR3 nucleotides are TGTGCCAGCAGCCCTTTGGGGACAGGTGGGTTTCAGCCCCAGCATTTT. Residues: CASSPLGTGGFQPQHF. The full variable domain, rest sourced from reference TRBV7-8 and TRBJ1-5, is GAGVSQSPRYKVAKRGQDVALRCDPISGHVSLFWYQQALGQGPEFLTYFQNEAQLDKSGLPSDRFFAERPEGSVSTLKIQRTQQEDSAVYLCASSPLGTGGFQPQHFGDGTRLSIL.

The rearrangement links TRBV7-9 to TRBJ1-1; 9 nucleotides agree with TRBD1. Trimming took 6 bases from V and 6 from J; bases not matched to a gene: 11. This CDR3 spans 15 amino acids. Per the germline V gene, CDR1 is SEHNR and CDR2 is FQNEAQ (reference sequence). CDR3: CASRSNRGRIPEAFF. The CDR3 DNA follows: TGTGCCAGCAGGTCTAACAGGGGGCGGATTCCTGAAGCTTTCTTT.

The J gene is TRBJ2-7, the V gene TRBV27; TRBD2 matches 11 bases. The junction had 5 bases not matched to a gene; V was cut back by 5 bases and J by 2 bases. The germline CDR1 and CDR2 sequences are MNHEY and SMNVEV (reference sequence). This CDR3 is built from 15 residues. CDR3 loop: CASSPGLAGAYEQYF. For the CDR3, the DNA is TGTGCCAGCAGTCCTGGACTAGCGGGTGCCTACGAGCAGTACTTC.